The clone carrying this T cell receptor beta chain was found once. Trimming stripped 5 bases from V and 4 bases from J, with 12 bases between. Germline values: CDR1 SGHTA, CDR2 FQGNSA. This CDR3 region has 14 residues. Libraries were prepared by immunoSEQ multiplex PCR; TCRdb keeps only in-frame clonotypes and omits some of them. The data contain about 70,000 clones, around 88% of them singletons. The sample comes from a study of a mutant IDH1 vaccine in newly diagnosed glioma. Study summary: The treated group averaged approximately 42 years old and was roughly 62% male, 37.5% female. Therapy received beforehand was radiotherapy, temozolomide, or both, with most patients given both.

The time point here: baseline, week 1 (first vaccination visit). Treatment described: pre-vaccination baseline after standard-of-care therapy. New IDH1-mutant, ATRX-lost WHO grade 3 or 4 astrocytomas occurred in donors. The origin of this receptor is a woman aged 18-29 years with glioma. Some clones in this sample may be carry-over from other donors' samples. This chain connects TRBV7-2 to TRBJ1-5; D is ambiguous. The sequenced sample was peripheral blood mononuclear cells (PBMCs), obtained from a glioma patient treated with radiotherapy, temozolomide or both. The CDR3 DNA sequence: TGTGCCAGCAGCGTACTGGGATTTAATCAGCCCCAGCATTTT. Residues: CASSVLGFNQPQHF.